These 21 T cell receptor beta chains were all obtained from the same sample, sequenced in a study of identical twins. Each CDR3 protein gets one entry after TCRdb re-called the 5' RACE reads with MiXCR. The profile covers some 260,000 distinct CDR3 sequences, with over 13% appearing a single time and approximately 10% taken by the ten largest. Sequencing was done on a sample of memory (CD45RO+) T cells sorted from blood. The receptors here all came from a young woman in good health.

This clonotype has just a few counts. V is TRBV2 and J is TRBJ1-1; D is undetermined. V dropped 5 bases and J dropped 4 bases, with 11 bases sitting between them. There are 13 residues in the CDR3. From germline, CDR1 is SNHLY and CDR2 FYNNEI. As DNA, the CDR3 is TGTGCCAGCAGTAACATTCAGGCCACTGAAGCTTTCTTT. Protein: CASSNIQATEAFF.

The J gene is TRBJ2-6, the V gene TRBV27; 8 bases are a match to TRBD1. Germline CDR1 is MNHEY and CDR2 is SMNVEV (reference sequence). V shed 2 bases and J 9 bases; nucleotides not matched to a gene: 15. The CDR3 contains 18 residues. Written as DNA, the CDR3 is TGTGCCAGCAGTTTAGGGGCAGGGGGCTCCCTCTCGGGCAACGTCCTGACTTTC. Its translation is CASSLGAGGSLSGNVLTF.

This rearrangement joins TRBV10-2 to TRBJ2-5, with 8 bases that match TRBD2. This CDR3 has 14 residues. Germline trimming cut 5 bases from V and 5 bases from J; bases unmatched to any gene: 7. Germline CDR1 and CDR2: WSHSY and SAAADI. The CDR3 region is CASSFQRGWETQYF. DNA of the CDR3: TGCGCCAGCAGTTTCCAGCGGGGGTGGGAGACCCAGTACTTC.

This clonotype was observed many times. A read error may produce the germline difference seen at one junction end. The gene calls are TRBV5-5 and TRBJ2-1; TRBD1 or TRBD2 may be the D gene (5 bases each). There are 15 residues in the CDR3. Germline V lookup: CDR1 SGHKS, CDR2 YYEKEE (reference sequence). The CDR3 loop reads CASSGLGTTFTERFF. The CDR3 DNA follows: TGTGCCAGCAGCGGGCTCGGGACCACATTCACAGAGCGGTTCTTC.

The rearrangement links TRBV2 to TRBJ2-2, with 11 bases lining up with TRBD2. Germline V gene sequence: CDR1 SNHLY, CDR2 FYNNEI. There are 16 residues in the CDR3. V lost 6 bases and J lost 1; bases outside the gene matches: 4. CDR3 in amino acids: CASSVTSGVNTGELFF. The CDR3 DNA sequence: TGTGCCAGCAGCGTGACTAGCGGGGTGAACACCGGGGAGCTGTTTTTT.

The table lists this clonotype with many counts. V gene TRBV4-3 combines with J gene TRBJ1-2, with D possibly being TRBD1 (5 bases). The germline V gene has CDR1 LGHNA and CDR2 YSLEER. CDR3 length: 13 residues. V was trimmed by 1 base and J by 7 bases, leaving 10 bases between them. The CDR3 region is CASSQGTNGGYTF. CDR3 nucleotides: TGCGCCAGCAGCCAAGGGACAAATGGTGGCTACACCTTC.

A few counts support this clonotype. The V call is TRBV7-2, the J call TRBJ2-3; D is undetermined. This CDR3 spans 14 amino acids. CDR1 is SGHTA and CDR2 is FQGNSA in the germline V gene. Trimming removed 5 bases from V and 1 base from J, with 10 bases in between. Written as DNA, the CDR3 is TGTGCCAGCAGCCCCCTGAGCGGCACAGATACGCAGTATTTT. As protein: CASSPLSGTDTQYF.

The chain is built from TRBV11-2 and TRBJ1-2; TRBD1 aligns across 8 bases. Losses at the gene ends were 0 bases for V and 8 bases for J; bases not matched to a gene: 5. Germline V gene data show CDR1 as SGHAT and CDR2 as FQNNGV. The CDR3 length is 14 residues. CDR3 sequence reads: CASSLEVTGGGYTF. CDR3 bases: TGTGCCAGCAGCTTAGAAGTCACAGGGGGAGGCTACACCTTC.

This clonotype has more than one count but fewer than ten. The rearrangement joins TRBV13 to TRBJ2-6; D not certain. Deletions cut 5 bases from V and 0 bases from J, with 20 bases between. The CDR3 consists of 19 residues. CDR1 PRHDT and CDR2 FYEKMQ come from the germline V gene (reference sequence). The CDR3 bases are TGTGCCAGCAGCCCACTAAGGCAGTACTTGACCTCTGGGGCCAACGTCCTGACTTTC. This gives the protein CASSPLRQYLTSGANVLTF. Combining the CDR3 with reference TRBV13 and TRBJ2-6 gives the whole variable domain AAGVIQSPRHLIKEKRETATLKCYPIPRHDTVYWYQQGPGQDPQFLISFYEKMQSDKGSIPDRFSAQQFSDYHSELNMSSLELGDSALYFCASSPLRQYLTSGANVLTFGAGSRLTVL.

This clonotype has only a few counts. V usage is TRBV5-5 and J usage is TRBJ2-7; 7 nucleotides line up with TRBD1. Germline CDR1 and CDR2: SGHKS and YYEKEE (reference sequence). The CDR3 length is 15 residues. Losses at the gene ends were 0 bases for V and 3 bases for J; bases not matched to a gene: 6. CDR3 sequence reads: CASSLGGTGVYEQYF. As DNA, the CDR3 is TGTGCCAGCAGCTTGGGCGGAACAGGGGTCTACGAGCAGTACTTC.

The V call is TRBV6-1, the J call TRBJ1-5; D unresolved. Trimming stripped 7 bases from V and 6 bases from J, with 19 bases between. The length of the CDR3 is 15 residues. Germline CDR1 is MNHNS and CDR2 is SASEGT. The CDR3 region is CASTGGFSGSQPQHF. The CDR3, as DNA: TGTGCCAGCACCGGAGGGTTTAGTGGAAGTCAGCCCCAGCATTTT.

The rearrangement links TRBV7-6 to TRBJ2-2, with 8 bases that match TRBD1. In germline, CDR1 is SGHVS, CDR2 FNYEAQ. This CDR3 comprises 15 residues. Unmatched junction bases numbered 4, after V lost 2 bases and J lost 5 bases. The DNA of the CDR3 is TGTGCCAGCAGCTTACTACAGGGGGGAACCGGGGAGCTGTTTTTT. The encoded protein is CASSLLQGGTGELFF.

This clonotype showed up many times. The DNA for the CDR3 is TGCGCCAGCAGCCAAGGGGCGGGAGGGTTGAATGAGCAGTTCTTC. Its translation: CASSQGAGGLNEQFF. The rearrangement uses TRBV5-1 and TRBJ2-1; TRBD2 agrees at 9 bases. J was trimmed by 7 bases and V by 4 bases; bases with no gene match: 9. The V gene's germline CDR1 is SGHRS and CDR2 YFSETQ. This CDR3 contains 15 residues.

The rearrangement uses TRBV7-9 and TRBJ2-7; 8 nucleotides match TRBD2. From germline, CDR1 is SEHNR and CDR2 FQNEAQ (reference sequence). V was clipped by 1 base and J by 3 bases; unmatched bases: 8. This CDR3 has 16 amino acids. In DNA, the CDR3 is TGTGCCAGCAGCTTAGATTGGCCCGGGAGGGTCTACGAGCAGTACTTC. It specifies CASSLDWPGRVYEQYF.

This rearrangement joins TRBV2 to TRBJ2-6, with D unclear. CDR3 length: 14 residues. The germline V and J ends were trimmed by 6 bases and 0 bases, with 6 bases remaining between them. Looked up from germline, CDR1 is SNHLY and CDR2 is FYNNEI. CDR3 nucleotides: TGTGCCAGCAGCTGGATCTCTGGGGCCAACGTCCTGACTTTC. This codes for CASSWISGANVLTF.

V gene TRBV3-1 combines with J gene TRBJ1-2; tentative D call: TRBD1 (6 bases). The CDR3 covers 16 residues. The V end was cut by 2 bases, the J end by 6 bases, with 19 bases between. Germline CDR1 is LGHDT and CDR2 is YNNKEL (reference sequence). CDR3 bases: TGTGCCAGCAGCCAATCATACAGGGCGTCAAGTCATGGCTACACCTTC. Translating gives CASSQSYRASSHGYTF.

The chain employs TRBV27 and TRBJ2-3; D is possibly TRBD1 (5 bases). In germline, CDR1 is MNHEY, CDR2 SMNVEV (reference sequence). Trimming took off 2 bases at V and 4 bases at J, with 13 bases between the two ends. This CDR3 is 15 amino acids long. The CDR3 DNA reads as TGTGCCAGCAGTTTACGGTTACAAGGGGCAGATACGCAGTATTTT. It specifies CASSLRLQGADTQYF.

This clonotype was observed many times. The chain combines TRBV6-2 or TRBV6-3 with TRBJ1-5; a weak D match, TRBD1 (5 bases). V was clipped by 6 bases and J by 4 bases, with 13 bases between them. Germline V gene lookup returns CDR1 MNHEY and CDR2 SVGEGT. The CDR3 contains 14 residues. Here the CDR3 DNA reads TGTGCCAGCAGCACTGGGGGAGAGAATCAGCCCCAGCATTTT. Translating it yields CASSTGGENQPQHF.

This clonotype showed up many times. This chain links TRBV7-8 with TRBJ1-6; D is undetermined. The germline CDR1 and CDR2 sequences are SGHVS and FQNEAQ. The CDR3 runs to 15 residues. V was trimmed by 5 bases and J by 6 bases, leaving 14 bases between them. The CDR3 reads CASSARGLANSPLHF. In nucleotides, the CDR3 is TGTGCCAGCAGCGCTAGAGGTCTTGCTAATTCACCCCTCCACTTT.

This clonotype was seen repeatedly, ten times or more. The rearrangement joins TRBV12-3 or TRBV12-4 to TRBJ1-1, with D maybe TRBD1 (6 bases). The ends were cut back, 5 bases at V and 12 bases at J, with 19 bases in the middle. CDR3 length equals 13 residues. Here the CDR3 reads CASSPTGLGGTFF. The CDR3 DNA reads as TGTGCCAGCAGTCCGACAGGTTTGGGAGGAACTTTCTTT.

The V call is TRBV6-2 or TRBV6-3, the J call TRBJ2-7; D ambiguous. The CDR3 is made up of 15 amino acids. V was trimmed by 0 bases and J by 7 bases, leaving 16 bases between them. Germline loops: CDR1 MNHEY, CDR2 SVGEGT. The DNA of the CDR3 is TGTGCCAGCAGTTACTCCCTTGCGCGCTCAGCAGAGCAGTACTTC. Protein product: CASSYSLARSAEQYF.